This TCR beta chain was sequenced during a study of cytomegalovirus exposure and HLA in healthy donors. General observations from the study: The study designated 150 to 200 TCR beta chains cytomegalovirus-associated.

On this clone itself: Antigen: not known.

This PCR relied on a set of 60 Vbeta primers and 13 Jbeta primers. The data were produced by immunoSEQ multiplex PCR, yet TCRdb's version contains in-frame clones alone and is incomplete. The table records around 100,000 clones, 75% to 85% of them present only once. Germline lookup yields CDR1 SGDLS and CDR2 YYNGEE. This CDR3 has 13 amino acids. V was trimmed by 0 bases and J by 4 bases, leaving 6 bases between them. V gene TRBV9 combines with J gene TRBJ2-3; possible D gene TRBD1, 5 bases. The sequence derives from a woman between 18 and 29 years old in good health and CMV-seropositive. Material for sequencing was PBMCs. CDR3 residues: CASSVAGSDTQYF. The CDR3 region has the DNA TGTGCCAGCAGCGTAGCAGGGTCAGATACGCAGTATTTT. The whole variable domain, filled in from reference TRBV9 and TRBJ2-3, reads DSGVTQTPKHLITATGQRVTLRCSPRSGDLSVYWYQQSLDQGLQFLIQYYNGEERAKGNILERFSAQQFPDLHSELNLSSLELGDSALYFCASSVAGSDTQYFGPGTRLTVL.